Sequencing of this T cell receptor beta chain was carried out in a study of cytomegalovirus exposure and HLA in healthy donors (dated 2017 in TCRdb). With respect to the entire study: An earlier analysis of 587 of the donors reported approximately 300 Gb of sequence data and 100 million to 140 million unique TCR beta sequences from 150 million to 200 million T cells. The study aimed to test whether signatures of past pathogen exposure could be identified by cataloging public T cell receptors. Rather than using new phenotypic data, the later analysis identified candidate immune exposures from TCR beta sequences and from how often those sequences occurred across donors. Of the approximately 370 genotyped donors, approximately 80% were placed in the genetic ancestry cluster associated with self-reported Caucasian donors. In an earlier analysis of 500 to 650 of the donors, high-throughput TCR beta sequencing was used to judge whether each TCR beta V gene segment behaved as functional or pseudogenic. HLA typing included class I and class II loci at four-digit resolution. A later analysis re-analyzed previously published TCR beta repertoires from about 600 donors and added high-resolution HLA genotyping to study TCR occurrence patterns. The number of typed donors differed by locus: roughly 629-630 for A, B, C, DRB1 and DQB1; 522 for DQA1; approximately 600 for DPA1; and some 470 for DPB1. Every discovery cohort repertoire had been produced on one sequencing platform. Donor age, sex, ethnicity and CMV serostatus were compiled alongside the repertoire data. The T cell repertoires of roughly 660 subjects were profiled by immunosequencing and related to cytomegalovirus serostatus. A handful of DR-DQ haplotypes were handled as single units for association and clustering because linkage in the cohort was strong. High-throughput TCR immunosequencing, statistical association of individual TCRs with disease status, and machine learning were combined to predict cytomegalovirus infection status. A separate validation cohort of about 110 different subjects was used in addition to the roughly 620-subject first cohort. In a later genetic analysis, genome-wide SNP genotypes for about three fifths of the roughly 670 donors were used, and that subset was treated as a discovery cohort. Roughly 320 gigabases of sequencing data and roughly 81 million unique TCR sequences made up an early release that covered around 640 HLA-typed donors. Among about 400 genotyped donors of the cohort, an average of approximately 220,000 unique TCR beta nucleotide sequences was sequenced per donor, of which about 19% were non-productive.

The germline V gene encodes CDR1 LGHNA and CDR2 YSLEER. Trimmed from V: 2 bases; trimmed from J: 1 base; junction bases lacking a gene match: 0. Spanning cysteine to phenylalanine, the CDR3 consists of 14 amino acids. This entry keeps only the CDR3 DNA: 42 bases, framed from base 1. Regarding this clone: This clone's antigen is unknown. Within one base of it there is no much larger clone, and no base qualities were kept.

The library was produced with the immunoSEQ multiplex PCR assay. The multiplex PCR relied on a mix of 60 forward primers for TCR Vbeta segments and 13 reverse primers for TCR Jbeta segments. The CDR3 region of rearranged TCR beta genes was amplified from genomic DNA by a multiplex PCR assay. The Illumina HiSeq System was used to sequence the amplified TCR beta libraries as 87-base-pair reads. The published analysis was carried out like this. In a later analysis, tens of millions of unique TCR beta chains were counted across the approximately 640 repertoires, and roughly 9.9 million of these chains were shared by at least two donors. Raw reads were error-corrected and collapsed into unique sequences with a nearest-neighbor algorithm that merged closely related sequences to remove PCR and sequencing errors. Alignment of CDR3 sequences to IMGT reference sequences was used to assign V, D and J gene segments. For a sequence to be retained, a match of at least six nucleotides to both a V gene segment and a J gene segment was required. A rearrangement counted as productive if the CDR3 had no stop codons and remained in frame with V and J, and every other rearrangement counted as non-productive. CDR3 was defined by IMGT convention, running from the second conserved V-encoded cysteine to the conserved J-encoded phenylalanine. Sequences without an unambiguous match to a single V gene segment were excluded from the earlier analysis of over 500 of the donors. In an earlier analysis of approximately 610 of the donors, V segments were called functional above 56.7% productive rearrangements and were called segregating when the between-donor standard deviation exceeded 5%. A statistical classification framework was developed to diagnose cytomegalovirus status using the catalog of TCR beta chain sequences. In a later analysis, V and J genes were assigned by comparing TCR nucleotide sequences against IMGT/GENE-DB human TR gene sequences. The TCRdist pipeline was used in a later analysis to assign CDR3 sequences and most-parsimonious VDJ recombination scenarios. In a later analysis, each TCR beta chain was defined by its CDR3 amino acid sequence together with its V-gene family, and reads lacking a unique V-gene family were excluded. A later analysis removed 550 to 700 highly shared, low-generation-probability nucleotide sequences to deal with suspected cross-contamination and a sequencing artifact. A later analysis calculated a clonal expansion index for each public chain from normalized within-repertoire ranks of inferred template counts. In a later analysis, generation probabilities were computed using a VDJ recombination model fitted to out-of-frame rearrangements, and the results were checked against IGoR. Hypergeometric tests were used in a later analysis to score TCR-TCR, TCR-HLA and TCR-CMV co-occurrence, with a repertoire-size bias correction applied to the TCR pairs. In a later analysis, false discovery rates were estimated by permuting HLA or CMV assignments 20 times. In a later analysis, co-occurring TCRs were grouped using DBSCAN, with TCRdist sequence similarity added in when clustering inside HLA-allele-positive subsets. For co-occurrence clustering, repertoires with fewer than 30,000 or more than 120,000 public chains were excluded, along with about five repertoires with anomalous nucleotide sharing. The source is immuneACCESS, and TCRdb retained only in-frame sequences with V and J called. Part of the clones is not carried over; for the studies checked, unresolved V genes explain less than half of this, and the remainder is unexplained. That table is the source of V, J and clone size, and D and trimming were worked out from the DNA. The table for this sample lists roughly 69,000 clones; approximately 70% of them were counted only once. The top ten constitute less than 15% of the sample.

Overall study results and their limits: A further reported finding was that TCR beta sequences accurately predicted the HLA-A and HLA-B alleles for most subjects in the first cohort. A total of around 150 TCR beta chains were listed by the study as associated with cytomegalovirus. Only TCR beta chains were sequenced in this cohort, and the absence of alpha or paired-chain data limited detectable features. Some IMGT-functional V segments, including TRBV6-2 and TRBV6-3, could not be told apart with the 87-base-pair reads, so those segments were excluded. Three of the identified cytomegalovirus-associated TCR beta chains were confirmed in vitro to be specific for cytomegalovirus antigens. Presence/absence analyses assumed roughly uniform sequencing depth across donors, an assumption that may not hold. In a later analysis, most CMV-associated TCR beta chains were found to appear HLA-restricted, with HLA associations seemingly driven largely by CMV exposure. In a later genetic analysis, a missense DCLRE1C variant was associated with V-gene and J-gene trimming of TCR beta chains, and the association was replicated in an independent cohort. According to a later analysis, parvovirus B19, influenza, CMV and Epstein-Barr virus appeared linked to several top co-occurrence clusters. In a later analysis, HLA-associated TCR beta chains were found to be more clonally expanded and to have lower generation probabilities than equally common non-associated chains. Correlated functional status among segregating V segments might be attributable to linkage disequilibrium, but an unknown experimental factor could not be ruled out. When HLA alleles, especially DR and DQ, strongly co-occurred, attributing TCR associations to individual alleles was difficult. In an earlier analysis of some 640 of the donors, most TCR beta V segments were observed in productive rearrangements about 87% or about 30% of the time, broadly matching IMGT annotations. Most TCR sequences were observed very rarely across donors, whereas some public TCRs were present in many individuals. In a later analysis, 16,951 TCR beta sequences were associated with specific HLA alleles at a false discovery rate of 0.05. Cytomegalovirus status was reported to be diagnosed by the classifier with high specificity and sensitivity in both the original and validation cohorts. Because HLA typing was unavailable for some donors at each locus, only the typed subset was used in association tests. In a later analysis, TCR association rates were found to vary across HLA loci, with the most associated TCRs seen for DRB1 alleles and the fewest for HLA-C alleles. A group of highly shared sequence variants was considered likely to be a technical artifact of the sequencing pipeline. The only immune exposure information available for the cohort was CMV serostatus. Over 15 rarely observed V segments, including chromosome 9 orphons, were excluded from the earlier analysis of just under 600 of the donors because counts were too low. A later genetic analysis reported fewer N-insertions in productive TCRs among donors in an Asian-associated ancestry cluster than the roughly 700-donor mean. According to the authors, the approach could potentially be generalized to other disease states and immunological phenotypes.

The cohort comprised some 730 healthy bone marrow donors. All cohort members were sampled while nominally healthy, although unrecorded immune exposures were likely present. The donor was CMV seropositive and belonged to the group of 250 to 350 seropositive cohort members. A peripheral blood sample was collected from each donor, and TCR beta sequencing was performed on peripheral blood mononuclear cells. Genomic DNA was extracted from the blood cell samples with the Qiagen DNeasy Blood Extraction Kit. The sequenced sample was PBMCs. This receptor chain uses TRBV4-3 and TRBJ1-1, with TRBD1 identical over 8 junction bases. This receptor was taken from a male donor in good health and CMV-seropositive. The sequenced DNA: TGCGCCAGCAGCCAACAGGGGGCGAACACTGAAGCTTTCTTT. This sequence encodes CASSQQGANTEAFF.